Listed here are 5 T cell receptor beta chains from one sample, sequenced in a study of human T cells and chemical hapten exposure. TCRdb analysed the RACE reads with MiXCR anew, one entry per CDR3 protein. Here the sample spans nearly 110,000 distinct CDR3 sequences, approximately 12% being singletons. Time point described: pre-sensitization, week 0. As for treatment: therapeutic diphenylcyclopropenone sensitization with weekly scalp DPC. The input for sequencing was whole blood, taken in connection with sensitization to the hapten diphenylcyclopropenone (DPC). These receptors originate from a woman between 45 and 60 years old with alopecia areata. Some clones in this sample may be carry-over from other donors' samples.

The sample holds a few counts of this clonotype. The CDR3 sequence: CASSYGQGGNIQYF. As DNA, the CDR3 is TGTGCCAGCAGTTACGGGCAGGGAGGAAACATTCAGTACTTC. The V gene is TRBV6-5, the J gene TRBJ2-4; possible D gene TRBD2, 6 bases. Germline CDR1 MNHEY, CDR2 SVGAGI. The CDR3 runs 14 residues. Trimming took off 2 bases at V and 6 bases at J, with 11 bases between the two ends.

This clonotype has more than one count but fewer than ten. This sequence joins TRBV20-1 and TRBJ2-2; 14 bases are shared with TRBD2. Germline V gives CDR1 DFQATT, CDR2 SNEGSKA (reference sequence). CDR3 size: 15 residues. V lost 6 bases to trimming and J lost 6 bases; unmatched junction nucleotides: 6. The CDR3 region has the DNA TGCAGTGCGGACCCGGGACTAGCGGGAGCCGGGGAGCTGTTTTTT. Translated: CSADPGLAGAGELFF.

This clonotype turned up a few times. The V gene is TRBV27, the J gene TRBJ2-7, with D hard to call. Per germline, CDR1 MNHEY and CDR2 SMNVEV (reference sequence). V was shortened by 8 bases and J by 5 bases, with 7 bases between the two germline ends. The CDR3 consists of 10 residues. CDR3 loop: CASGVHEQYF. The DNA of the CDR3 is TGTGCCAGCGGCGTCCACGAGCAGTACTTC.

This chain uses TRBV18 with TRBJ2-7; tentatively, D is TRBD2 (6 bases). In germline, CDR1 is KGHSH, CDR2 LQKENI. The length of the CDR3 is 15 residues. Trimming took off 3 bases at V and 2 bases at J, with 14 bases between the two ends. CDR3 residues: CASSPQGLQPYEQYF. CDR3 in DNA: TGTGCCAGCTCACCTCAGGGACTCCAACCCTACGAGCAGTACTTC.

There are a few counts of this clonotype. The chain carries TRBV12-3 or TRBV12-4 and TRBJ1-5; a weak D match, TRBD1 (5 bases). Trimming left V 5 bases short and J 3 bases short, with 14 bases between. The CDR3 spans 15 residues. The CDR3 region is CASSKHRDFNQPQHF. CDR3 sequence (DNA): TGTGCCAGCAGTAAACACCGGGACTTCAATCAGCCCCAGCATTTT.